The present T cell receptor (beta chain) was sequenced within a study of cytomegalovirus exposure and HLA in healthy donors. Whole-study findings and limits: Clusters of TCRs from the first cohort tended to co-occur in the 100 to 150 validation repertoires (as a later analysis found). Researchers counted about 150 TCR beta chains as cytomegalovirus-associated. Specificity of a few CMV-associated chains for CMV antigens was verified in vitro.

This CDR3 spans 13 amino acids. The germline V and J ends were trimmed by 1 base and 8 bases, with 9 bases remaining between them. The V gene's germline CDR1 is MNHEY and CDR2 SVGAGI. Assay: immunoSEQ multiplex PCR; the TCRdb copy retains only in-frame clones and omits some. The sample yields 150,000 or so clones, around nine tenths seen once. The donors were part of the validation cohort of around 110 subjects. That cohort was separate from the first cohort, which comprised 666 subjects. Note on this clone: Its antigen is as yet unknown.

The specimen was PBMCs. The rearrangement links TRBV6-5 to TRBJ2-1; no clear D. This sequence originates from a woman younger than 30 in good health and CMV-seropositive. The CDR3 DNA reads as TGTGCCAGCAGTTACTGGAGTGCGGATGAGCAGTTCTTC. Encoded protein: CASSYWSADEQFF.